Listed below are T cell receptor beta chains from one sample, sequenced in a study of blood T cell repertoires in COVID-19. Using immunoSEQ multiplex PCR, the repertoire was profiled, and TCRdb retains in-frame clones only, with some absent. This table holds approximately 300,000 clones, about nine tenths found once. The sequenced sample consisted of PBMCs or T cells enriched from blood (not recorded which). Every receptor here comes from a man in his sixties who had recovered from COVID-19. CDR3s include the opening cysteine and the closing phenylalanine or tryptophan. D genes are given only for firm matches. Not all rows give a size; the values are once, few, many and, for expanded clones, a class.

>TRBV3-1/TRBV3-2|NA|NA|TRBJ2-1
CASSQGGLGRSEQFF
TGTGCCAGCAGCCAAGGGGGGCTGGGCCGGTCTGAGCAGTTCTTC
>TRBV27|NA|TRBD1|TRBJ1-5
CASSRQGNQPQHF
TGTGCCAGCAGTCGACAGGGGAATCAGCCCCAGCATTTT
>TRBV6-5|NA|NA|TRBJ1-5
CASSTDSNQPQHF
TGTGCCAGCAGTACAGATAGCAATCAGCCCCAGCATTTT
>TRBV7-8|NA|TRBD2|TRBJ2-7
CASSQLAGAGYEQYF
TGTGCCAGCAGCCAACTAGCGGGAGCTGGGTACGAGCAGTACTTC
>TRBV7-9|NA|TRBD1|TRBJ1-4
CASSPYRGRLTNEKLFF
TGTGCCAGCAGCCCCTACAGGGGCCGCTTAACTAATGAAAAACTGTTTTTT
>TRBV2|NA|NA|TRBJ2-7
CASRTYEQYF
TGTGCCAGTAGAACCTACGAGCAGTACTTC
>TRBV10-1|NA|TRBD1|TRBJ1-4
CASPTRDRAPNEKLFF
TGCGCCAGCCCCACCAGAGACAGGGCCCCTAATGAAAAACTGTTTTTT
>TRBV6-5|NA|NA|TRBJ1-1
CASRGDRRMNTEAFF
TGTGCCAGCAGGGGTGACAGGAGAATGAACACTGAAGCTTTCTTT
>TRBV2|NA|NA|TRBJ1-1
CASRSGNSNTEAFF
TGTGCCAGCAGATCAGGGAATTCGAACACTGAAGCTTTCTTT
>TRBV5-4|once|TRBD2|TRBJ2-1
CASSPQGSGAFREQFF
TGTGCCAGCAGCCCCCAGGGTAGCGGGGCCTTTCGAGAGCAGTTCTTC
>TRBV30|NA|TRBD2|TRBJ2-3
CAWSEGLAGPDTQYF
TGTGCCTGGAGTGAGGGACTAGCGGGGCCAGATACGCAGTATTTT
>TRBV29-1|NA|NA|TRBJ1-6
CSVSKGGESPLHF
TGCAGCGTTTCGAAAGGGGGGGAATCACCCCTCCACTTT
>TRBV2|NA|TRBD1|TRBJ2-7
CAGTGAFSYEQYF
TGTGCCGGGACAGGGGCGTTCTCCTACGAGCAGTACTTC
>TRBV12-3/TRBV12-4|NA|NA|TRBJ1-4
CASSLKRLGRLFF
TGTGCCAGCAGTTTAAAGAGGCTAGGAAGACTGTTTTTT
>TRBV2|NA|TRBD2|TRBJ2-2
CASRGLAAATGELFF
TGTGCCAGCAGAGGACTAGCGGCAGCCACCGGGGAGCTGTTTTTT
>TRBV29-1|NA|TRBD2|TRBJ2-1
CSVDVKRGYNEQFF
TGCAGCGTTGACGTTAAGCGGGGCTACAATGAGCAGTTCTTC
>TRBV3-1/TRBV3-2|NA|TRBD2|TRBJ2-3
CASSQRLAGGGDTQYF
TGTGCCAGCAGCCAACGACTAGCGGGAGGTGGCGATACGCAGTATTTT
>TRBV6-2/TRBV6-3|NA|TRBD1|TRBJ2-3
CASSYRDRGVTDTQYF
TGTGCCAGCAGTTACCGGGACAGGGGTGTCACAGATACGCAGTATTTT
>TRBV5-1|NA|NA|TRBJ2-7
CASSLGSSYEQYF
TGCGCCAGCAGCTTGGGGAGCTCCTACGAGCAGTACTTC
>TRBV7-3|NA|TRBD1|TRBJ1-2
CASSPLPGPRTGDGYTF
TGTGCCAGCAGCCCACTACCGGGACCTAGAACAGGGGATGGCTACACCTTC
>TRBV7-3|few|NA|TRBJ2-3
CASSLTSGAQYF
TGTGCCAGCAGCTTGACTAGTGGGGCGCAGTATTTT
>TRBV5-1|NA|NA|TRBJ2-2
CASSQPGLNTGELFF
TGCGCCAGCAGCCAACCAGGACTGAACACCGGGGAGCTGTTTTTT
>TRBV11-2|NA|TRBD2|TRBJ2-3
CASSGLAGGPDTQYF
TGTGCCAGCAGCGGGCTAGCGGGGGGACCAGATACGCAGTATTTT